This TCR beta chain was recorded in a study of CD8+ T cells in alopecia areata. Looked up from germline, CDR1 is GTSNPN and CDR2 is SVGIG (reference sequence). Trimming stripped 5 bases from V and 7 bases from J, with 20 bases between. The CDR3 runs to 15 residues. cDNA serving as the sequencing template came from extracted, reverse transcribed RNA. TCRdb keeps only in-frame clones here, not all; method: immunoSEQ multiplex PCR. The data contain 95,000 to 150,000 clones, around 48% of them singletons. The authors sorted CD4+ and CD8+ T cells from PBMCs. J is TRBJ2-2 and V is TRBV30, with D possibly TRBD2 on 6 matching bases. The sequenced material came from NKG2D-low CD8+ T cells sorted from blood. The sequence derives from a human donor with alopecia areata. CDR3 protein: CAWGSGSLYGGELFF. The DNA of the CDR3 is TGTGCCTGGGGAAGCGGGTCTTTGTATGGCGGGGAGCTGTTTTTT.